Following are 5 T cell receptor beta chains from one sample sequenced in a study of CD8+ T cells in alopecia areata. Extracted from the samples, RNA was reverse transcribed into cDNA to serve as the sequencing template. Clones were sequenced by immunoSEQ multiplex PCR, and TCRdb holds only the in-frame ones, with some missing. The table lists about 210,000 clones, 64% of them singletons. Treatment of the sample: oral pan-JAK inhibitor, 5-10 mg twice daily. The specimen comprised CD4+ T cells sorted from blood, sampled at week 4, from a patient treated with tofacitinib. Receptor source: a human donor with alopecia areata.

The chain uses TRBV9 and TRBJ2-3; 8 bases match TRBD2. Germline V CDR1 and CDR2: SGDLS, YYNGEE. The V and J ends lost 0 bases and 1 base, in that order; junction bases with no gene match: 4. The CDR3 is 16 residues long. The CDR3 region is CASSVGLSGGTDTQYF. The CDR3 DNA follows: TGTGCCAGCAGCGTAGGTCTTAGCGGGGGCACAGATACGCAGTATTTT. The full variable domain, rest sourced from reference TRBV9 and TRBJ2-3, is DSGVTQTPKHLITATGQRVTLRCSPRSGDLSVYWYQQSLDQGLQFLIQYYNGEERAKGNILERFSAQQFPDLHSELNLSSLELGDSALYFCASSVGLSGGTDTQYFGPGTRLTVL.

This sequence joins TRBV30 and TRBJ2-3, with a weak D call TRBD2 (7 bases). There are 12 residues in the CDR3. Trimming removed 3 bases at V and 11 bases at J, with 15 bases between. The V gene's germline CDR1 is GTSNPN and CDR2 SVGIG (reference sequence). The CDR3 DNA reads TGTGCCTGGAGAATCGGGGGGCCGGGGCAGTATTTT. It yields the protein CAWRIGGPGQYF.

In its sample, this clone was seen a few times. This sequence joins TRBV20-1 and TRBJ2-7; no clear D gene. Germline values: CDR1 DFQATT, CDR2 SNEGSKA (reference sequence). CDR3 length equals 11 residues. The ends were cut back, 1 base at V and 5 bases at J, with 6 bases in the middle. This chain's CDR3 is CSARGLNEQYF. The CDR3 DNA reads TGCAGTGCTAGAGGGCTTAACGAGCAGTACTTC.

V is TRBV5-1 and J is TRBJ2-1; 9 bases agree with TRBD2. Germline CDR1 and CDR2: SGHRS and YFSETQ. The CDR3 sequence is 15 residues long. V lost 0 bases to trimming and J lost 8 bases; unmatched junction nucleotides: 6. The CDR3 DNA reads as TGCGCCAGCAGCTTGGGTCTGCGGGGGGGCGATGAGCAGTTCTTC. Encoded protein: CASSLGLRGGDEQFF. The variable domain in full, with the rest retrieved from reference TRBV5-1 and TRBJ2-1, is KAGVTQTPRYLIKTRGQQVTLSCSPISGHRSVSWYQQTPGQGLQFLFEYFSETQRNKGNFPGRFSGRQFSNSRSEMNVSTLELGDSALYLCASSLGLRGGDEQFFGPGTRLTVL.

This clone was detected only a few times. This chain links TRBV5-1 with TRBJ2-3; no reliable D call. Trimming cost V 7 bases and J 3 bases, with 6 bases left between them. The germline CDR1 and CDR2 sequences are SGHRS and YFSETQ. This CDR3 spans 11 amino acids. The chain's CDR3 is CASAATDTQYF. The DNA of the CDR3 is TGCGCCAGCGCCGCGACAGATACGCAGTATTTT.